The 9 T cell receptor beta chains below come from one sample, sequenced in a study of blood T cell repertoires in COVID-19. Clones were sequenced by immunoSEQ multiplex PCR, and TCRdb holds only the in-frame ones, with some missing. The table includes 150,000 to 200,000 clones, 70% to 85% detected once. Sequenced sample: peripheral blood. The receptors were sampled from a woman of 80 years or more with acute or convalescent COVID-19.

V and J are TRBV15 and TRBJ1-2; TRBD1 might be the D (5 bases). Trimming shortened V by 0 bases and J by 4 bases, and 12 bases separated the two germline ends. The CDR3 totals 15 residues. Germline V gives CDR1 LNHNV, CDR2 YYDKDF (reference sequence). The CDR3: CATSRDLAGSYGYTF. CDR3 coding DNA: TGTGCCACCAGCAGAGATTTGGCAGGGTCCTATGGCTACACCTTC.

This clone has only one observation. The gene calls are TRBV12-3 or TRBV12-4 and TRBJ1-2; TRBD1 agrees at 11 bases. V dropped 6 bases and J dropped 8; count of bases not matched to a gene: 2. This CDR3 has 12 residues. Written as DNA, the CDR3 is TGTGCCAGCAGGGGGACAGGGGGAGGCTACACCTTC. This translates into CASRGTGGGYTF.

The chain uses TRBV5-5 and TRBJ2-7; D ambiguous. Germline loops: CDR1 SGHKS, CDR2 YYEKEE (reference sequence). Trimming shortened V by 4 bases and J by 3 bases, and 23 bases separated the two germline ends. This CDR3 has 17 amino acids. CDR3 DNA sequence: TGTGCCAGCAGCCCCCGGGTTTCAACCCAAACCGGCTACGAGCAGTACTTC. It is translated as CASSPRVSTQTGYEQYF.

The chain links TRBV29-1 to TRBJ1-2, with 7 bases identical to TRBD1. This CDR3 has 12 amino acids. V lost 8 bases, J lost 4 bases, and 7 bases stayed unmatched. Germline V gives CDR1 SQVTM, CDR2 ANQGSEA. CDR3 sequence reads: CSTHEGAYGYTF. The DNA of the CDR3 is TGCAGCACCCACGAGGGGGCCTATGGCTACACCTTC.

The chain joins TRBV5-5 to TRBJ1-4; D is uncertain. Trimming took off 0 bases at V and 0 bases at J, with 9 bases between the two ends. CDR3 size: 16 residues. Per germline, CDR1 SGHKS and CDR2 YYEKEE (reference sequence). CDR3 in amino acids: CASSLEPPPTNEKLFF. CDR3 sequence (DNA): TGTGCCAGCAGCTTGGAGCCACCGCCAACTAATGAAAAACTGTTTTTT.

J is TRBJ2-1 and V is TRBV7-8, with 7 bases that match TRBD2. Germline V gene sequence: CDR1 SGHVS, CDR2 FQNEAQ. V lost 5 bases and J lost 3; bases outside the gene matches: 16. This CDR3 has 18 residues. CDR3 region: CASSPLLGGSLLYNEQFF. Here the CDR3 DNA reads TGTGCCAGCAGCCCCCTTTTGGGCGGGAGCCTCCTCTACAATGAGCAGTTCTTC. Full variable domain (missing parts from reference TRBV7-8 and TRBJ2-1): GAGVSQSPRYKVAKRGQDVALRCDPISGHVSLFWYQQALGQGPEFLTYFQNEAQLDKSGLPSDRFFAERPEGSVSTLKIQRTQQEDSAVYLCASSPLLGGSLLYNEQFFGPGTRLTVL.

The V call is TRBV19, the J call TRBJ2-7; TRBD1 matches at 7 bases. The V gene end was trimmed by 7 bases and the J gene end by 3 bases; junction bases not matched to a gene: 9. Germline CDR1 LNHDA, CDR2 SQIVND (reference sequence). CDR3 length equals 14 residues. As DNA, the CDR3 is TGTGCCAGTAAATCCCTGACAGGGAACTACGAGCAGTACTTC. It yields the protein CASKSLTGNYEQYF. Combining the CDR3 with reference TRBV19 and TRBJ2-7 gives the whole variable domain DGGITQSPKYLFRKEGQNVTLSCEQNLNHDAMYWYRQDPGQGLRLIYYSQIVNDFQKGDIAEGYSVSREKKESFPLTVTSAQKNPTAFYLCASKSLTGNYEQYFGPGTRLTVT.

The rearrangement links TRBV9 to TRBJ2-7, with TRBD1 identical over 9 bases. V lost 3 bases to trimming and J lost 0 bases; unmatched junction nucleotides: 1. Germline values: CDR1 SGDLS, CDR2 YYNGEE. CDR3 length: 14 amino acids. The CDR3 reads CASSGTGASYEQYF. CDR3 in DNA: TGTGCCAGCAGCGGGACAGGGGCCTCCTACGAGCAGTACTTC.

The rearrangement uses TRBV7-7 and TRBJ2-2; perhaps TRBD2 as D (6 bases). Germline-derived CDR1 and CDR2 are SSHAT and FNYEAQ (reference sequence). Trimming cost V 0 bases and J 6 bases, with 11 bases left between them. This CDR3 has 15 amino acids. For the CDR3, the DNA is TGTGCCAGCAGCTTAGCGGGAGGTGTCTCCGGGGAGCTGTTTTTT. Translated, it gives CASSLAGGVSGELFF.